Following are 22 T cell receptor beta chains from one sample sequenced in a study of cytomegalovirus exposure and HLA in healthy donors. Primers included in the PCR were 60 Vbeta and 13 Jbeta primers. The data were produced by immunoSEQ multiplex PCR, yet TCRdb's version contains in-frame clones alone and is incomplete. In the table there are 100,000 to 150,000 clones, approximately 80% of which are singletons. The sample taken for sequencing was PBMCs. These receptors were obtained from a man between 50 and 59 years old in good health and CMV-seronegative.

This chain joins TRBV19 and TRBJ1-1; 8 nucleotides match TRBD1. Germline trimming cut 8 bases from V and 3 bases from J; bases unmatched to any gene: 5. Germline values: CDR1 LNHDA, CDR2 SQIVND (reference sequence). The CDR3 runs to 13 residues. CDR3 sequence reads: CASEPGQDTEAFF. CDR3 nucleotides: TGTGCCAGTGAACCGGGACAGGACACTGAAGCTTTCTTT.

This chain uses TRBV10-1 with TRBJ2-3; 7 bases match TRBD2. The CDR3 is 12 residues long. V trimming: 10 bases; J trimming: 1 base; junction bases outside the gene matches: 2. Germline V gene sequence: CDR1 WNHNN, CDR2 SYGVQD (reference sequence). DNA for the CDR3: TGCGCCACCCTAGCGGGCACAGATACGCAGTATTTT. Translated, it gives CATLAGTDTQYF.

There are a few counts of this clone. The chain links TRBV25-1 to TRBJ1-4; D perhaps matches TRBD1 (6 bases). V dropped 4 bases and J dropped 5 bases, with 14 bases sitting between them. This CDR3 is 15 amino acids long. Germline lookup yields CDR1 MGHDK and CDR2 SYGVNS. CDR3 sequence reads: CASSAQGGGNEKLFF. DNA of the CDR3: TGTGCCAGCAGTGCCCAGGGAGGGGGGAATGAAAAACTGTTTTTT.

V is TRBV10-2 and J is TRBJ2-7, with D tentatively TRBD2 (6 bases). This CDR3 is built from 12 residues. Trimming removed 6 bases from V and 1 base from J, with 7 bases in between. CDR1 WSHSY and CDR2 SAAADI come from the germline V gene. CDR3 in amino acids: CASSGGSYEQYV. CDR3 nucleotides: TGCGCCAGCAGCGGGGGATCCTACGAGCAGTACGTC.

The chain links TRBV5-6 to TRBJ2-7, with D possibly matching TRBD1 (6 bases). The germline V gene has CDR1 SGHDT and CDR2 YYEEEE. This CDR3 is built from 14 residues. Trimming cost V 1 base and J 3 bases, with 11 bases left between them. In nucleotides, the CDR3 is TGTGCCAGCAGCTTGCTAACAGGGTACTACGAGCAGTACTTC. Amino acid sequence: CASSLLTGYYEQYF. Using reference TRBV5-6 and TRBJ2-7 for the parts outside the CDR3, the full variable domain is DAGVTQSPTHLIKTRGQQVTLRCSPKSGHDTVSWYQQALGQGPQFIFQYYEEEERQRGNFPDRFSGHQFPNYSSELNVNALLLGDSALYLCASSLLTGYYEQYFGPGTRLTVT.

The rearrangement joins TRBV2 to TRBJ1-5, with TRBD1 matching over 8 bases. There are 14 residues in the CDR3. J was trimmed by 6 bases and V by 4 bases; bases with no gene match: 5. The germline V gene encodes CDR1 SNHLY and CDR2 FYNNEI. CDR3 DNA: TGTGCCAGCAGTGCGCAGGGGGCTGGTCAGCCCCAGCATTTT. Its translation is CASSAQGAGQPQHF.

This chain connects TRBV27 to TRBJ2-1; D is perhaps TRBD2 (7 bases). The CDR3 totals 15 residues. With 8 bases removed from V and 10 bases from J, the gap between germline ends came to 24 bases. Germline lookup yields CDR1 MNHEY and CDR2 SMNVEV (reference sequence). Written as DNA, the CDR3 is TGTGCCAGCCGAAGGGGGGGGGCATTATCTCGCGAGCAGTTCTTC. Translated, it gives CASRRGGALSREQFF.

V usage is TRBV21-1 and J usage is TRBJ2-5; the table names TRBD2, a call not compared with the DNA. TRBV21-1 is an annotated pseudogene. The CDR3 consists of 19 residues. Written as DNA, the CDR3 is TGTGCCAGCAGCAAAGCTGAGGTACTCCAGCGGGGGGGCCAAGAGACCCAGTACTTC. Encoded protein: CASSKAEVLQRGGQETQYF.

The genes are TRBV7-2 and TRBJ2-5; possible D gene TRBD2, 5 bases. Trimming took off 5 bases at V and 3 bases at J, with 10 bases between the two ends. There are 13 residues in the CDR3. Per germline, CDR1 SGHTA and CDR2 FQGNSA. CDR3 in amino acids: CASSLGRKETQYF. For the CDR3, the DNA is TGTGCCAGCAGCCTGGGGAGAAAAGAGACCCAGTACTTC.

The V call is TRBV7-3, the J call TRBJ2-7; perhaps TRBD2 as D (7 bases). The J call may be incorrect, as the DNA end agrees better with TRBJ2-1. The length of the CDR3 is 15 residues. Per germline, CDR1 SGHTA and CDR2 FQGTGA. This CDR3 is CASSLNGGRFNEQFF. CDR3 nucleotide sequence: TGTGCCAGCAGCTTAAACGGGGGGCGTTTCAATGAGCAGTTCTTC.

The chain carries TRBV19 and TRBJ1-5; D perhaps matches TRBD1 (6 bases). The CDR3 loop spans 16 amino acids. Germline loops: CDR1 LNHDA, CDR2 SQIVND (reference sequence). Trimming removed 6 bases at V and 3 bases at J, with 18 bases between. Written as DNA, the CDR3 is TGTGCCAGTAGGACGGGTGACAGGTATACCAATCAGCCCCAGCATTTT. It is translated as CASRTGDRYTNQPQHF.

On this clone: One end of the junction fails to match germline, which may point to a read error. The V call is TRBV7-9, the J call TRBJ2-7; 9 nucleotides align to TRBD1. CDR1 and CDR2 (germline): SEHNR, FQNEAQ (reference sequence). This CDR3 comprises 15 residues. CDR3 nucleotides: TGTTCCAGCAGCTTAGGACAGGGGCTAACCTACGAGCAGTACTTC. It is translated as CSSSLGQGLTYEQYF.

The chain has TRBV6-6 and TRBJ2-7, with 8 bases that match TRBD1. The CDR3 is 14 amino acids. Germline loops: CDR1 MNHNY, CDR2 SVGAGI (reference sequence). The V gene end was trimmed by 7 bases and the J gene end by 2 bases; junction bases not matched to a gene: 7. The CDR3 DNA sequence: TGTGCCAGCACGTCGGGGGACAGGACCTACGAGCAGTACTTC. This codes for CASTSGDRTYEQYF.

The V call is TRBV5-4, the J call TRBJ2-3, with D possibly matching TRBD2 (6 bases). V dropped 0 bases and J dropped 3 bases, with 8 bases sitting between them. The CDR3 length is 14 residues. From germline, CDR1 is SGHNT and CDR2 YYREEE (reference sequence). CDR3 amino acids: CASSLGRETDTQYF. As DNA, the CDR3 is TGTGCCAGCAGCTTGGGGAGGGAGACAGATACGCAGTATTTT.

The rearrangement joins TRBV19 to TRBJ2-3, with TRBD2 matching over 7 bases. The CDR3 extends over 13 amino acids. Germline CDR1 LNHDA, CDR2 SQIVND (reference sequence). With 3 bases clipped from V and 5 bases from J, the junction kept 2 bases outside the gene matches. The CDR3 DNA reads as TGTGCCAGTAGTATCCGCGGGGGAGATACGCAGTATTTT. It codes for CASSIRGGDTQYF.

In this sample, this clone turned up once. V and J are TRBV4-2 and TRBJ1-1; no clear D gene. This CDR3 spans 18 amino acids. CDR1 and CDR2 from the germline V gene are LGHNA and YNFKEQ. Trimming cost V 0 bases and J 0 bases, with 17 bases left between them. This CDR3 is CASSQEYSGPSVNTEAFF. CDR3 DNA: TGTGCCAGCAGCCAAGAGTATAGCGGGCCCTCGGTGAACACTGAAGCTTTCTTT.

The gene calls are TRBV9 and TRBJ2-1; tentatively, D is TRBD2 (5 bases). Germline assignment: CDR1 SGDLS and CDR2 YYNGEE. With 0 bases removed from V and 6 bases from J, the gap between germline ends came to 7 bases. The CDR3 is 13 amino acids. CDR3 sequence reads: CASSVAAGNEQFF. DNA for the CDR3: TGTGCCAGCAGCGTAGCTGCGGGCAATGAGCAGTTCTTC.

The chain is built from TRBV10-3 and TRBJ1-6; no clear D. V dropped 3 bases and J dropped 10 bases, with 16 bases sitting between them. Germline-derived CDR1 and CDR2 are ENHRY and SYGVKD. The CDR3 has 15 residues. CDR3 bases: TGTGCCATCAGTGATAGTTCAGGCGTACGGTCACCCCTCCACTTT. As protein: CAISDSSGVRSPLHF.

This rearrangement joins TRBV6-1 to TRBJ1-5; 9 positions match TRBD1. Germline V gives CDR1 MNHNS, CDR2 SASEGT. The CDR3 consists of 14 residues. V was clipped by 4 bases and J by 9 bases; unmatched bases: 7. The CDR3 nucleotides are TGTGCCAGCAGTGGAGACAGGGGGGGAGGGCCCCAGCATTTT. It encodes CASSGDRGGGPQHF.

V and J are TRBV14 and TRBJ1-3, with TRBD1 identical over 9 bases. With 1 base clipped from V and 3 bases from J, the junction kept 4 bases outside the gene matches. The CDR3 is 16 amino acids. The germline CDR1 and CDR2 sequences are SGHDN and FVKESK. The CDR3 bases are TGTGCCAGCAGCCAAGGACAGGGGGTGAATGGAAACACCATATATTTT. Its protein product is CASSQGQGVNGNTIYF.

The gene calls are TRBV6-6 and TRBJ1-1; D perhaps matches TRBD1 (5 bases). Germline-derived CDR1 and CDR2 are MNHNY and SVGAGI (reference sequence). The CDR3 runs 13 residues. V dropped 6 bases and J dropped 1 base, with 9 bases sitting between them. CDR3 loop: CASRTGENTEAFF. Written as DNA, the CDR3 is TGTGCCAGCAGAACGGGGGAGAACACTGAAGCTTTCTTT.

The rearrangement uses TRBV7-2 and TRBJ2-1; 7 bases match TRBD2. This CDR3 contains 14 residues. Losses at the gene ends were 5 bases for V and 7 bases for J; bases not matched to a gene: 8. The V gene's germline CDR1 is SGHTA and CDR2 FQGNSA. The CDR3 DNA follows: TGTGCCAGCAGCCCGACGGGAGGCCGGAATGAGCAGTTCTTC. Amino acids: CASSPTGGRNEQFF.